The 17 T cell receptor beta chains below were found in one sample sequenced in a study of cytomegalovirus exposure and HLA in healthy donors. Sequenced by immunoSEQ multiplex PCR; TCRdb stores in-frame clones only, minus some. The sample includes some 290,000 clones, 88% of them seen just once. Sequencing was carried out using PBMCs. The source is a man aged 25 to 40 in good health and CMV-seronegative.

The chain joins TRBV2 to TRBJ1-1; TRBD1 agrees at 7 bases. Trimming at V came to 6 bases and at J to 0 bases, leaving 4 bases not matched to a gene. The CDR3 runs 14 residues. CDR1 and CDR2 (germline): SNHLY, FYNNEI. The CDR3 DNA sequence: TGTGCCAGCAGCCCCCAGGGGGTGAACACTGAAGCTTTCTTT. It codes for CASSPQGVNTEAFF.

The CDR3 spells CASSYVQTSASDTQYF. DNA for the CDR3: TGTGCCAGCAGTTACGTCCAGACTAGCGCTTCAGATACGCAGTATTTT. This sequence joins TRBV6-5 and TRBJ2-3, with 8 positions matching TRBD2. V lost 2 bases and J lost 4; bases outside the gene matches: 8. This CDR3 is 16 amino acids long. In germline, CDR1 is MNHEY, CDR2 SVGAGI.

This chain joins TRBV27 and TRBJ1-1; maybe TRBD1 (5 bases). The CDR3 runs to 13 residues. Trimming stripped 2 bases from V and 4 bases from J, with 8 bases between. CDR1 is MNHEY and CDR2 is SMNVEV in the germline V gene (reference sequence). The CDR3 protein is CASSLGAGTEAFF. CDR3 nucleotides: TGTGCCAGCAGTTTAGGGGCTGGCACTGAAGCTTTCTTT.

This sequence joins TRBV5-1 and TRBJ2-3; possible D gene TRBD1, 5 bases. The CDR3 has 14 amino acids. Trimming removed 2 bases from V and 8 bases from J, with 15 bases in between. The V gene's germline CDR1 is SGHRS and CDR2 YFSETQ. This CDR3 reads CASSLQESTGTQYF. The DNA for the CDR3 is TGCGCCAGCAGCTTACAGGAGTCCACGGGTACGCAGTATTTT.

The gene calls are TRBV4-3 and TRBJ1-2; 8 bases map to TRBD1. The ends lost 0 bases at V and 3 bases at J; junction bases unmatched: 9. Germline V gene data show CDR1 as LGHNA and CDR2 as YSLEER. The CDR3 consists of 17 residues. The CDR3 DNA is TGCGCCAGCAGCCAAGACACAGGGGGGAAATTGCACTATGGCTACACCTTC. This gives the protein CASSQDTGGKLHYGYTF.

This chain links TRBV19 with TRBJ2-7; D is possibly TRBD1 (6 bases). Germline CDR1 LNHDA, CDR2 SQIVND (reference sequence). This CDR3 is built from 16 residues. Trimming stripped 5 bases from V and 2 bases from J, with 19 bases between. CDR3 loop: CASSSAGAYRPYEQYF. The CDR3 bases are TGTGCCAGTAGTTCAGCAGGGGCTTACCGACCCTACGAGCAGTACTTC.

The chain carries TRBV6-5 and TRBJ2-7; 13 nucleotides align to TRBD2. The CDR3 is made up of 16 amino acids. Germline V gene data show CDR1 as MNHEY and CDR2 as SVGAGI. V shed 4 bases, J shed 1 base, and the junction held 4 bases outside the gene matches. The CDR3 coding sequence is TGTGCCAGCAGTTCGGGACTAGCGGGGTGGTCCTACGAGCAGTACTTC. This sequence encodes CASSSGLAGWSYEQYF.

The genes are TRBV7-2 and TRBJ2-7; 10 positions match TRBD2. With 1 base clipped from V and 2 bases from J, the junction kept 2 bases outside the gene matches. CDR3 length: 15 amino acids. The germline CDR1 and CDR2 sequences are SGHTA and FQGNSA. The CDR3 is CASSLESGGAYEQYF. Here the CDR3 DNA reads TGTGCCAGCAGCTTAGAAAGCGGGGGGGCCTACGAGCAGTACTTC.

The chain couples TRBV7-8 to TRBJ1-1; TRBD1 matches at 7 bases. Germline values: CDR1 SGHVS, CDR2 FQNEAQ. Trimming at V came to 4 bases and at J to 5 bases, leaving 7 bases not matched to a gene. The CDR3 spans 14 residues. This CDR3 reads CASSSNRGVTEAFF. CDR3 nucleotide sequence: TGTGCCAGCAGCTCCAACAGGGGAGTGACTGAAGCTTTCTTT.

V gene TRBV7-2 combines with J gene TRBJ1-1, with D uncertain. Germline CDR1 is SGHTA and CDR2 is FQGNSA. The CDR3 sequence is 14 residues long. The germline V and J ends were trimmed by 5 bases and 1 base, with 11 bases remaining between them. The DNA of the CDR3 is TGTGCCAGCAGCCAACGGGTCGGGAACACTGAAGCTTTCTTT. It specifies CASSQRVGNTEAFF.

This chain joins TRBV27 and TRBJ2-3, with D possibly being TRBD2 (5 bases). The CDR3 is 16 residues long. CDR1 MNHEY and CDR2 SMNVEV come from the germline V gene (reference sequence). V was pared by 3 bases and J by 8 bases, with 21 bases between. Here the CDR3 reads CASSFSDLRAASTQYF. The CDR3 bases are TGTGCCAGCAGTTTTTCGGACTTGAGGGCAGCATCTACGCAGTATTTT.

This chain connects TRBV25-1 to TRBJ2-5; 7 positions match TRBD1. The CDR3 is made up of 15 amino acids. CDR1 and CDR2 from the germline V gene are MGHDK and SYGVNS. Germline trimming cut 0 bases from V and 3 bases from J; bases unmatched to any gene: 4. Written as DNA, the CDR3 is TGTGCCAGCAGTGAATATAGGGGACAGAAAGAGACCCAGTACTTC. It encodes CASSEYRGQKETQYF.

V gene TRBV23-1 combines with J gene TRBJ2-2, with TRBD1 matching over 10 bases. TRBV23-1 is flagged as an ORF with uncertain function. V lost 0 bases, J lost 3 bases, and 13 bases stayed unmatched. This CDR3 region has 20 residues. The CDR3 protein is CASSQSPDRGKHEDTGELFF. The CDR3 DNA reads as TGCGCCAGCAGTCAATCGCCGGACAGGGGGAAACATGAGGACACCGGGGAGCTGTTTTTT.

This chain joins TRBV5-4 and TRBJ2-2; weak D call: TRBD2 (6 bases). The CDR3 is made up of 15 amino acids. Germline-derived CDR1 and CDR2 are SGHNT and YYREEE (reference sequence). V was cut by 0 bases and J by 3 bases, with 9 bases left in between. Here the CDR3 reads CASSLAGDYTGELFF. In DNA form, the CDR3 reads TGTGCCAGCAGCTTGGCGGGAGACTACACCGGGGAGCTGTTTTTT.

This chain links TRBV18 with TRBJ2-5, with D possibly TRBD2 on 5 matching bases. Germline V gene sequence: CDR1 KGHSH, CDR2 LQKENI. The CDR3 runs to 13 residues. The V and J ends lost 6 bases and 5 bases respectively, with 13 bases between them. In nucleotides, the CDR3 is TGTGCCAGCTCCCATAACGGCGGGGAGACCCAGTACTTC. Translation gives CASSHNGGETQYF.

The chain links TRBV4-1 to TRBJ2-7; D is perhaps TRBD1 (5 bases). CDR1 MGHRA and CDR2 YSYEKL come from the germline V gene. Deletions cut 5 bases from V and 0 bases from J, with 14 bases between. There are 15 residues in the CDR3. As DNA, the CDR3 is TGCGCCAGCAGCTCCACGACAGACAGCTCCTACGAGCAGTACTTC. The encoded protein is CASSSTTDSSYEQYF.

The chain uses TRBV6-1 and TRBJ1-2; D possibly corresponds to TRBD1 (5 bases). CDR3 length: 15 residues. CDR1 MNHNS and CDR2 SASEGT come from the germline V gene. Trimming removed 1 base at V and 5 bases at J, with 14 bases between. CDR3 nucleotides: TGTGCCAGCAGTGAAGGTCCAGGGAGGAAATATGGCTACACCTTC. Translating gives CASSEGPGRKYGYTF.